These 3 T cell receptor beta chains share one sample of origin, sequenced in a study of blood T cell repertoires in COVID-19. This table comes from immunoSEQ multiplex PCR, and its TCRdb copy is limited to in-frame clones, with some not included. The repertoire holds tens of thousands of clones, with approximately 78% as singletons. Sequencing was done on a sample of peripheral blood. Receptor source: a man aged 70 or older with acute or convalescent COVID-19.

The chain couples TRBV13 to TRBJ2-1; tentatively, D is TRBD1 (6 bases). CDR1 PRHDT and CDR2 FYEKMQ come from the germline V gene (reference sequence). Trimming removed 5 bases at V and 2 bases at J, with 16 bases between. CDR3 length: 16 residues. CDR3 nucleotide sequence: TGTGCCAGCAGCACCCGACAGGATGGCGCCTACAATGAGCAGTTCTTC. Amino acids: CASSTRQDGAYNEQFF.

This chain connects TRBV5-1 to TRBJ2-1, with TRBD2 as a possible D gene (5 bases). Germline values: CDR1 SGHRS, CDR2 YFSETQ. This CDR3 has 15 amino acids. V was pared by 0 bases and J by 0 bases, with 7 bases between. The CDR3 here is CASSLVGSSYNEQFF. CDR3 bases: TGCGCCAGCAGCTTGGTGGGGAGCTCCTACAATGAGCAGTTCTTC.

The gene calls are TRBV9 and TRBJ1-4; TRBD1 might be the D (5 bases). CDR3 size: 14 residues. Germline V lookup: CDR1 SGDLS, CDR2 YYNGEE. Trimming removed 1 base from V and 4 bases from J, with 8 bases in between. CDR3 sequence reads: CASSVYRRNEKLFF. The CDR3 DNA reads TGTGCCAGCAGCGTATACAGGCGTAATGAAAAACTGTTTTTT.